One and the same sample provided the 14 T cell receptor beta chains below, sequenced in a study of blood T cell repertoires in COVID-19. Measured with immunoSEQ multiplex PCR; TCRdb has only the in-frame clones, and not every one. The sample shows roughly 200,000 clones, 75% to 90% of them seen only once. The sample consisted of PBMCs or T cells enriched from blood (not recorded which). The source is a young woman who had been exposed to COVID-19.

The chain carries TRBV6-1 and TRBJ1-1, with 8 bases fitting TRBD1. The CDR3 runs to 15 residues. CDR1 is MNHNS and CDR2 is SASEGT in the germline V gene. V trimming: 3 bases; J trimming: 4 bases; junction bases outside the gene matches: 7. The CDR3 region is CASSEPGGFSTEAFF. The DNA for the CDR3 is TGTGCCAGCAGTGAGCCAGGGGGCTTCTCCACTGAAGCTTTCTTT.

This CDR3 reads CATSRESDRGYGYTF. In DNA form, the CDR3 reads TGTGCCACCAGCAGAGAGTCGGACAGGGGATATGGCTACACCTTC. The chain combines TRBV15 with TRBJ1-2, with 9 positions matching TRBD1. Germline V gives CDR1 LNHNV, CDR2 YYDKDF (reference sequence). The CDR3 has 15 amino acids. The trim removed 0 bases at V and 5 bases at J, leaving 4 bases unmatched.

This chain links TRBV6-5 with TRBJ2-1; no clear D. CDR1 MNHEY and CDR2 SVGAGI come from the germline V gene. This CDR3 spans 11 amino acids. V dropped 6 bases and J dropped 7 bases, with 7 bases sitting between them. The CDR3 is CASRELNEQFF. CDR3 DNA sequence: TGTGCCAGCAGGGAGCTGAATGAGCAGTTCTTC.

The V call is TRBV25-1, the J call TRBJ2-7, with D tentatively TRBD1 (6 bases). Germline-derived CDR1 and CDR2 are MGHDK and SYGVNS. The CDR3 is made up of 14 amino acids. Trimming shortened V by 5 bases and J by 3 bases, and 14 bases separated the two germline ends. The CDR3 DNA reads TGTGCCAGCAGTTCCGTCCGGGACAACTACGAGCAGTACTTC. Translation: CASSSVRDNYEQYF.

The chain carries TRBV5-1 and TRBJ2-5, with TRBD1 matching over 9 bases. CDR1 is SGHRS, CDR2 YFSETQ, per germline. V shed 2 bases, J shed 3 bases, and the junction held 2 bases outside the gene matches. The CDR3 loop spans 14 amino acids. Here the CDR3 reads CASSFTGGEETQYF. The CDR3 DNA reads as TGCGCCAGCAGCTTCACAGGGGGCGAAGAGACCCAGTACTTC.

The CDR3 DNA sequence: TGTGCTAGTGGTTTGCTACAGGGGAAGAGCAATCAGCCCCAGCATTTT. Protein product: CASGLLQGKSNQPQHF. This chain uses TRBV12-5 with TRBJ1-5; 7 bases map to TRBD1. Trimming took 2 bases from V and 1 from J; bases not matched to a gene: 5. The CDR3 is made up of 16 amino acids. From germline, CDR1 is LGHNT and CDR2 FRNRAP. Filled out from reference TRBV12-5 and TRBJ1-5, the complete variable domain reads DARVTQTPRHKVTEMGQEVTMRCQPILGHNTVFWYRQTMMQGLELLAYFRNRAPLDDSGMPKDRFSAEMPDATLATLKIQPSEPRDSAVYFCASGLLQGKSNQPQHFGDGTRLSIL.

The V gene is TRBV11-3, the J gene TRBJ2-7; a possible D gene is TRBD2 (5 bases). There are 14 residues in the CDR3. V lost 1 base, J lost 1 base, and 8 bases lay in between. Germline assignment: CDR1 SGHNT and CDR2 YENEEA. In nucleotides, the CDR3 is TGTGCCAGCAGCTTAGTTCGAGGGTCCTACGAGCAGTACTTC. Its translation: CASSLVRGSYEQYF. The full variable domain, its missing parts supplied by reference TRBV11-3 and TRBJ2-7, is EAGVVQSPRYKIIEKKQPVAFWCNPISGHNTLYWYLQNLGQGPELLIRYENEEAVDDSQLPKDRFSAERLKGVDSTLKIQPAELGDSAVYLCASSLVRGSYEQYFGPGTRLTVT.

This clone was seen just once. The CDR3 nucleotides are TGTGCCAGCACCAGTTCGCGGCCCGGGACAGAAAGCAATCAGCCCCAGCATTTT. Its translation is CASTSSRPGTESNQPQHF. The V and J genes are TRBV28 and TRBJ1-5; 7 bases agree with TRBD1. In germline, CDR1 is MDHEN, CDR2 SYDVKM. The CDR3 is 18 residues long. V lost 7 bases to trimming and J lost 1 base; unmatched junction nucleotides: 16.

This chain links TRBV18 with TRBJ2-5; 8 positions match TRBD1. Germline assignment: CDR1 KGHSH and CDR2 LQKENI. V was clipped by 4 bases and J by 5 bases; unmatched bases: 3. This CDR3 has 13 amino acids. The CDR3 DNA is TGTGCCAGCTCACTACAGGGGGAGGAGACCCAGTACTTC. This codes for CASSLQGEETQYF. The full variable domain, its missing parts supplied by reference TRBV18 and TRBJ2-5, is NAGVMQNPRHLVRRRGQEARLRCSPMKGHSHVYWYRQLPEEGLKFMVYLQKENIIDESGMPKERFSAEFPKEGPSILRIQQVVRGDSAAYFCASSLQGEETQYFGPGTRLLVL.

The chain has TRBV7-9 and TRBJ1-3; D is perhaps TRBD1 (5 bases). This CDR3 has 15 amino acids. Germline lookup yields CDR1 SEHNR and CDR2 FQNEAQ (reference sequence). Trimming removed 5 bases from V and 3 bases from J, with 14 bases in between. The CDR3 nucleotides are TGTGCCAGCAGCCCAAGGGGACTCGATGGAAACACCATATATTTT. It is translated as CASSPRGLDGNTIYF.

The CDR3 DNA is TGTGCCATCAGTGAGTCATCGGGGCAGGGGCACACTGAAGCTTTCTTT. It yields the protein CAISESSGQGHTEAFF. The chain couples TRBV10-3 to TRBJ1-1, with D maybe TRBD1 (6 bases). From germline, CDR1 is ENHRY and CDR2 SYGVKD. This CDR3 comprises 16 residues. V lost 0 bases and J 3 bases, leaving 14 bases between the germline ends.

The CDR3 coding sequence is TGCAGCGCGACCCGACAGGGGGGGTATGGCTACACCTTC. Translating gives CSATRQGGYGYTF. This chain uses TRBV29-1 with TRBJ1-2; 9 bases match TRBD1. CDR1 SQVTM and CDR2 ANQGSEA come from the germline V gene. Unmatched junction bases numbered 8, after V lost 7 bases and J lost 5 bases. This CDR3 is built from 13 residues.

V and J are TRBV27 and TRBJ1-3; TRBD1 is a possible D gene (5 bases). The CDR3 is made up of 15 amino acids. Trimming pared 5 bases from V and 4 bases from J, leaving 15 bases between. Looked up from germline, CDR1 is MNHEY and CDR2 is SMNVEV (reference sequence). The CDR3 sequence: CASSAGFFSGNTIYF. CDR3 in DNA: TGTGCCAGCAGTGCAGGGTTCTTCTCCGGAAACACCATATATTTT.

The chain uses TRBV19 and TRBJ1-4; tentatively, D is TRBD1 (6 bases). The CDR3 runs 16 residues. Trimming took off 4 bases at V and 8 bases at J, with 20 bases between the two ends. Germline V gene sequence: CDR1 LNHDA, CDR2 SQIVND (reference sequence). The CDR3 nucleotides are TGTGCCAGTAGTACCAGACAGGTGAAGTCGCGCGAAAAACTGTTTTTT. It is translated as CASSTRQVKSREKLFF.